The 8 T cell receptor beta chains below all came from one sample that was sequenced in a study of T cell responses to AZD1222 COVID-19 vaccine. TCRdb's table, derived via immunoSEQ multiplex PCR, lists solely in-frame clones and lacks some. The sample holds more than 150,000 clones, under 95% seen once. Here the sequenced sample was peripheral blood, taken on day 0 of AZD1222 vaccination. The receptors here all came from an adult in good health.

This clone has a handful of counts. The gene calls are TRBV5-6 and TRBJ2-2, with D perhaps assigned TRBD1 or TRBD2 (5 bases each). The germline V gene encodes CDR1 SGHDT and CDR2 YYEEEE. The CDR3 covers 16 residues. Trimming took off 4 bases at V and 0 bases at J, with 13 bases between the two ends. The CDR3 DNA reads TGTGCCAGCAGCCCGGGACGGGCACCGAACACCGGGGAGCTGTTTTTT. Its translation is CASSPGRAPNTGELFF.

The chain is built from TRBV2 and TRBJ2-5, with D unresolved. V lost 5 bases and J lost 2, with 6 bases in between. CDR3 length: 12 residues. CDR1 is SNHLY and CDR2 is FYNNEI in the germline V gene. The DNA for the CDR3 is TGTGCCAGCAGTTATTCTCAAGAGACCCAGTACTTC. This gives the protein CASSYSQETQYF.

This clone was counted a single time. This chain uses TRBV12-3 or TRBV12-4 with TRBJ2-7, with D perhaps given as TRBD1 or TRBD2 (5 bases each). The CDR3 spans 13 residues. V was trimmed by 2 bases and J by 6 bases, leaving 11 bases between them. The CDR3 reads CASSLIGGGEQYF. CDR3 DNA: TGTGCCAGCAGTTTAATTGGTGGGGGCGAGCAGTACTTC.

The CDR3 sequence is CASSLGAGSPEAFF. The CDR3 coding sequence is TGTGCCAGCAGTTTAGGGGCGGGGAGTCCTGAAGCTTTCTTT. The chain joins TRBV27 to TRBJ1-1, with D possibly being TRBD1 (5 bases). The germline V gene encodes CDR1 MNHEY and CDR2 SMNVEV (reference sequence). V lost 2 bases and J lost 6, with 13 bases in between. CDR3 length: 14 amino acids.

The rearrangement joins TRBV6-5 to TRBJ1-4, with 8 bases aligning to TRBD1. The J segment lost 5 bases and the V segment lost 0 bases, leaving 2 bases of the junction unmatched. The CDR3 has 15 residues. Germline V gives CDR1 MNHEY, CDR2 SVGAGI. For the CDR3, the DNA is TGTGCCAGCAGTTACTCTCGGACAGGGAATGAAAAACTGTTTTTT. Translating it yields CASSYSRTGNEKLFF.

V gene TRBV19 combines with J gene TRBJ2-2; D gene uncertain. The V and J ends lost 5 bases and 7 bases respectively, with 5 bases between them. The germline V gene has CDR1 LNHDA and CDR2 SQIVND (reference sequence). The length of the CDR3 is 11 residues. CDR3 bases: TGTGCCAGTAGTTGGGTCGGGGAGCTGTTTTTT. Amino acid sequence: CASSWVGELFF.

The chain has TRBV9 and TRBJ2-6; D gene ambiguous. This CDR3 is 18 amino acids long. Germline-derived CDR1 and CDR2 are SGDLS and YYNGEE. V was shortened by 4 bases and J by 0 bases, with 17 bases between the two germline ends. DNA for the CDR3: TGTGCCAGCAGCTCAGACCCCAGGTCGGGCTCTGGGGCCAACGTCCTGACTTTC. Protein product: CASSSDPRSGSGANVLTF.

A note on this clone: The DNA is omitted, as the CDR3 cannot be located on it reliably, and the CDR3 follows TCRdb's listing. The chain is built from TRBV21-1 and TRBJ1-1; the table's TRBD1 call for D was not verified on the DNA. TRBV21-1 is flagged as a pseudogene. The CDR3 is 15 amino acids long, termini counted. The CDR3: CASSKVGQGTAEAFF.